A single sample is the source of the 26 T cell receptor beta chains below, sequenced in a study of T cell responses to AZD1222 COVID-19 vaccine. Sequenced by immunoSEQ multiplex PCR; TCRdb stores in-frame clones only, minus some. This table has 120,000 or so clones, 87% appearing once. This material consisted of peripheral blood, taken on day 0 of AZD1222 vaccination. These receptors all come from an adult in good health.

The chain joins TRBV6-6 to TRBJ1-1, with TRBD1 matching 10 bases. After removal of 0 bases from V and 8 bases from J, the junction contained 6 bases not matched to a gene. Germline V gene data show CDR1 as MNHNY and CDR2 as SVGAGI (reference sequence). The CDR3 contains 15 residues. In nucleotides, the CDR3 is TGTGCCAGCAGTTACTCGGTCCCGGGACAGGGGGAAGCTTTCTTT. It translates to CASSYSVPGQGEAFF.

This chain joins TRBV5-3 and TRBJ2-7, with D maybe TRBD1 (6 bases). TRBV5-3 is sorted into the ORF group, with uncertain function. The CDR3 is 16 residues long. V lost 9 bases, J lost 3 bases, and 25 bases lay in between. CDR3 amino acids: CATLRPTAKGVYEQYF. As DNA, the CDR3 is TGTGCCACCCTCCGGCCAACAGCCAAGGGGGTCTACGAGCAGTACTTC.

DNA of the CDR3: TGTGCCAGCAGCCCGGCTAGCGGGGCCTCCTACGAGCAGTACTTC. Translating gives CASSPASGASYEQYF. This sequence joins TRBV11-2 and TRBJ2-7; TRBD2 aligns across 9 bases. The length of the CDR3 is 15 residues. V trimming: 5 bases; J trimming: 0 bases; junction bases outside the gene matches: 5. From germline, CDR1 is SGHAT and CDR2 FQNNGV.

This clone has only one observation. The chain recombines TRBV6-5 with TRBJ1-3; D perhaps matches TRBD1 (5 bases). The CDR3 spans 14 residues. Germline lookup yields CDR1 MNHEY and CDR2 SVGAGI. V was shortened by 11 bases and J by 0 bases, with 14 bases between the two germline ends. Here the CDR3 DNA reads TGTGCCTGCCGCAGGGCGAGCTCTGGAAACACCATATATTTT. This codes for CACRRASSGNTIYF.

This sequence joins TRBV11-1 and TRBJ1-1; TRBD1 is a possible D gene (5 bases). Trimming removed 3 bases at V and 1 base at J, with 6 bases between. The CDR3 spans 13 residues. Looked up from germline, CDR1 is SGHAT and CDR2 is FQDESV (reference sequence). In nucleotides, the CDR3 is TGTGCCAGCAGCTTTAGGGGGAACACTGAAGCTTTCTTT. Residues: CASSFRGNTEAFF.

This chain connects TRBV2 to TRBJ1-4; D is unresolved. The CDR3 covers 13 residues. V gave up 5 bases and J gave up 3 bases, with 7 bases separating them. In germline, CDR1 is SNHLY, CDR2 FYNNEI. CDR3 in DNA: TGTGCCAGCAGTATGATCCCTAATGAAAAACTGTTTTTT. Translation gives CASSMIPNEKLFF.

This clone was detected once. This rearrangement joins TRBV29-1 to TRBJ1-1; 9 bases agree with TRBD1. CDR1 SQVTM and CDR2 ANQGSEA come from the germline V gene. The CDR3 sequence is 13 residues long. J lost 5 bases, V lost 8 bases, and 9 bases had no gene match. CDR3 amino acids: CSSWFGQGTEAFF. CDR3 nucleotides: TGCAGCTCCTGGTTCGGACAGGGGACTGAAGCTTTCTTT.

The V gene is TRBV21-1, the J gene TRBJ1-5; the listed D gene, TRBD1, was not tested against the DNA. TRBV21-1 represents a pseudogene. There are 18 residues in the CDR3. The CDR3 region is CASSKGRQGADGDQPQHF. CDR3 DNA sequence: TGTGCCAGCAGCAAAGGACGACAGGGGGCGGATGGGGATCAGCCCCAGCATTTT.

This chain uses TRBV12-3 or TRBV12-4 with TRBJ1-2, with 11 positions matching TRBD1. V shed 5 bases and J 8 bases; nucleotides not matched to a gene: 4. CDR3 length equals 13 residues. The CDR3 spells CASSPGQGVGYTF. DNA for the CDR3: TGTGCCAGCAGTCCGGGACAGGGGGTCGGCTACACCTTC.

V usage is TRBV19 and J usage is TRBJ2-3, with 9 bases aligning to TRBD2. The trim removed 3 bases at V and 7 bases at J, leaving 5 bases unmatched. This CDR3 comprises 14 residues. Germline assignment: CDR1 LNHDA and CDR2 SQIVND (reference sequence). Here the CDR3 reads CASSIGLAQNTQYF. CDR3 nucleotide sequence: TGTGCCAGTAGTATCGGACTAGCGCAAAATACGCAGTATTTT.

The chain joins TRBV5-1 to TRBJ2-5; a weak D match, TRBD1 (6 bases). There are 14 residues in the CDR3. V was shortened by 6 bases and J by 3 bases, with 15 bases between the two germline ends. Germline V gene lookup returns CDR1 SGHRS and CDR2 YFSETQ. CDR3 in amino acids: CASNLGDIKETQYF. CDR3 bases: TGCGCCAGCAACCTAGGGGACATAAAAGAGACCCAGTACTTC.

CDR3 residues: CATSDSTYQPQHF. CDR3 coding DNA: TGTGCCACCAGTGATTCGACATATCAGCCCCAGCATTTT. This chain links TRBV24-1 with TRBJ1-5; unclear D gene. V dropped 2 bases and J dropped 5 bases, with 6 bases sitting between them. The CDR3 covers 13 residues. CDR1 and CDR2 (germline): KGHDR, SFDVKD.

The V call is TRBV25-1, the J call TRBJ2-3; 10 bases are a match to TRBD1. Trimming removed 2 bases from V and 1 base from J; junction bases left unmatched: 3. CDR3 size: 16 residues. Germline values: CDR1 MGHDK, CDR2 SYGVNS. The CDR3 coding sequence is TGTGCCAGCAGTGAAGGGGGGACAGGGGGCACAGATACGCAGTATTTT. Protein product: CASSEGGTGGTDTQYF.

The chain has TRBV3-1 (or the pseudogene TRBV3-2) and TRBJ1-3, with unresolved D. V was clipped by 0 bases and J by 0 bases, with 9 bases between them. The CDR3 totals 16 residues. Per the germline V gene, CDR1 is LGHDT and CDR2 is YNNKEL (reference sequence). The CDR3 protein is CASSQETHTSGNTIYF. The CDR3 DNA is TGTGCCAGCAGCCAAGAAACGCACACCTCTGGAAACACCATATATTTT.

The J gene is TRBJ1-4, the V gene TRBV6-5, with 7 nucleotides matching TRBD1. CDR3 size: 14 residues. With 5 bases clipped from V and 3 bases from J, the junction kept 3 bases outside the gene matches. Looked up from germline, CDR1 is MNHEY and CDR2 is SVGAGI. CDR3 in amino acids: CASSTGAANEKLFF. CDR3 coding DNA: TGTGCCAGCAGTACAGGGGCCGCTAATGAAAAACTGTTTTTT.

This clone has just a few counts. This chain connects TRBV2 to TRBJ2-2, with unresolved D. CDR3 length: 12 residues. V gave up 7 bases and J gave up 1 base, with 4 bases separating them. Germline CDR1 SNHLY, CDR2 FYNNEI. The CDR3 region is CASMGNTGELFF. DNA for the CDR3: TGTGCCAGCATGGGGAACACCGGGGAGCTGTTTTTT.

This clone was detected only once. The chain employs TRBV5-5 and TRBJ1-4; a possible D gene is TRBD1 (5 bases). Germline V gene sequence: CDR1 SGHKS, CDR2 YYEKEE (reference sequence). Deletions cut 4 bases from V and 1 base from J, with 26 bases between. The CDR3 loop spans 20 amino acids. CDR3 in amino acids: CASSEPWRGFRTETNEKLFF. In DNA form, the CDR3 reads TGTGCCAGCAGCGAACCTTGGAGGGGCTTTAGGACGGAAACTAATGAAAAACTGTTTTTT.

The V and J genes are TRBV9 and TRBJ2-2, with 7 nucleotides matching TRBD2. Per the germline V gene, CDR1 is SGDLS and CDR2 is YYNGEE. The CDR3 length is 15 residues. The trim removed 3 bases at V and 8 bases at J, leaving 10 bases unmatched. CDR3 amino acids: CASSAPGLGWGELFF. DNA of the CDR3: TGTGCCAGCAGCGCCCCCGGACTAGGTTGGGGGGAGCTGTTTTTT.

The V gene is TRBV2, the J gene TRBJ2-7, with 12 nucleotides matching TRBD2. Germline V lookup: CDR1 SNHLY, CDR2 FYNNEI. CDR3 size: 14 residues. V gave up 6 bases and J gave up 7 bases; unmatched junction bases: 7. Written as DNA, the CDR3 is TGTGCCAGCAGCATACTAGCGGGGGGCCTGGAGCAGTACTTC. Protein product: CASSILAGGLEQYF.

The genes are TRBV29-1 and TRBJ2-7, with D possibly TRBD1 on 6 matching bases. This CDR3 spans 14 amino acids. V dropped 4 bases and J dropped 2 bases, with 15 bases sitting between them. Germline V gene sequence: CDR1 SQVTM, CDR2 ANQGSEA. The CDR3 region has the DNA TGCAGCGTTGGACTGGAGACAGGCGCCTACGAGCAGTACTTC. It codes for CSVGLETGAYEQYF.

The chain is built from TRBV15 and TRBJ1-1, with TRBD1 matching 7 bases. The CDR3 totals 14 residues. Germline V CDR1 and CDR2: LNHNV, YYDKDF (reference sequence). Unmatched junction bases numbered 4, after V lost 2 bases and J lost 4 bases. CDR3 in amino acids: CATSRNRGGTEAFF. The CDR3 coding sequence is TGTGCCACCAGCAGAAACAGGGGAGGCACTGAAGCTTTCTTT.

The chain is built from TRBV7-2 and TRBJ2-7, with 7 bases aligning to TRBD1. Germline lookup yields CDR1 SGHTA and CDR2 FQGNSA. The CDR3 spans 14 residues. J gave up 3 bases and V 6 bases, and 8 bases lay outside the gene matches. DNA of the CDR3: TGTGCCAGCAGATTTTCGACAGGGATCTACGAGCAGTACTTC. It translates to CASRFSTGIYEQYF.

V gene TRBV5-1 combines with J gene TRBJ2-1; 9 bases fit TRBD2. V shed 0 bases, J shed 7 bases, and the junction held 5 bases outside the gene matches. This CDR3 region has 15 residues. Per the germline V gene, CDR1 is SGHRS and CDR2 is YFSETQ. The CDR3 bases are TGCGCCAGCAGCTTGGTTAGCGGGGGTGGTAATGAGCAGTTCTTC. This codes for CASSLVSGGGNEQFF. Full variable domain (missing parts from reference TRBV5-1 and TRBJ2-1): KAGVTQTPRYLIKTRGQQVTLSCSPISGHRSVSWYQQTPGQGLQFLFEYFSETQRNKGNFPGRFSGRQFSNSRSEMNVSTLELGDSALYLCASSLVSGGGNEQFFGPGTRLTVL.

The chain combines TRBV7-9 with TRBJ2-7, with 8 positions matching TRBD2. The CDR3 runs to 14 residues. Looked up from germline, CDR1 is SEHNR and CDR2 is FQNEAQ (reference sequence). The V gene end was trimmed by 5 bases and the J gene end by 6 bases; junction bases not matched to a gene: 9. The CDR3 nucleotides are TGTGCCAGCAGCCCCGCGGGGGGCGGAAGCGAGCAGTACTTC. Protein sequence: CASSPAGGGSEQYF.

The rearrangement uses TRBV29-1 and TRBJ2-7; a possible D gene is TRBD1 (6 bases). Trimming shortened V by 4 bases and J by 10 bases, and 20 bases separated the two germline ends. The germline gives CDR1 SQVTM, CDR2 ANQGSEA. CDR3 length: 13 residues. This CDR3 is CSVVRTEIPTQYF. The CDR3 nucleotides are TGCAGCGTTGTTAGGACAGAGATTCCTACTCAGTACTTC.

The chain links TRBV15 to TRBJ2-1, with 14 bases lining up with TRBD2. V gave up 2 bases and J gave up 8 bases; unmatched junction bases: 5. The CDR3 runs 16 residues. Germline lookup yields CDR1 LNHNV and CDR2 YYDKDF (reference sequence). In DNA, the CDR3 is TGTGCCACCAGCAGACTTGGGACTAGCGGGGGAGATGAGCAGTTCTTC. Translated: CATSRLGTSGGDEQFF.